The rows below give T cell receptor beta chains drawn from one sample of a study of PD-1 blockade in classical Hodgkin lymphoma. Clones were read by immunoSEQ multiplex PCR, and TCRdb kept only the in-frame ones, dropping some. The profile shows 25,000 to 35,000 clones, around 80% of them singletons. The sequencing here drew on peripheral blood mononuclear cells (PBMCs), taken before the fourth cycle of nivolumab. These receptors were taken from a human donor with classical Hodgkin lymphoma. Each CDR3 is given without its conserved first and last residue. Rows may omit the clone size; those that give it use once, few, many or a size class.

clone_size	j_call	v_call	cdr3_aa
once	TRBJ1-1	TRBV5-1	ASRDREDMNTEAF
NA	TRBJ2-7	TRBV30	AGVNGQGTYEQY
NA	TRBJ2-1	TRBV23-1	ASTLTREGIYNEQF
NA	TRBJ1-3	TRBV6-5	ASSYSSGGPGNTIY
NA	TRBJ1-2	TRBV2	ASNLDPDNYGYT
NA	TRBJ1-4	TRBV19	ASTTPFDRYNEKLF
NA	TRBJ2-6	TRBV7-8	ASSTHRGDGANVLT
NA	TRBJ2-2	TRBV7-6	ASSLVGFGANTGELF
NA	TRBJ2-3	TRBV19	ASREGQGRTDTQY
NA	TRBJ2-3	TRBV9	ASSVAAGNEDTQY
few	TRBJ2-5	TRBV5-1	ASSYDRGPGETQY
NA	TRBJ2-1	TRBV28	ASSFPRLNEQF
NA	TRBJ2-3	TRBV29-1	SVVAGGGDTQY
NA	TRBJ2-3	TRBV2	ASSETFWGGRATDTQY
NA	TRBJ1-4	TRBV19	ATGTESEKLF
medium-sized	TRBJ2-1	TRBV6-6	ASSYLAGARQF
NA	TRBJ1-2	TRBV6-1	ASTRNSPHGYT
NA	TRBJ1-5	TRBV6-1	ASSEAVNQPQH
once	TRBJ1-4	TRBV5-4	ASSFWGEKLF
once	NA	TRBV6-5	ASSYTGAYEQY
NA	TRBJ2-2	TRBV13	ASSGAVTFKTGELF
NA	TRBJ1-1	TRBV27	ASSPSGRNTEAF
NA	TRBJ1-2	TRBV9	ASSPGTGTYGYT